This T cell receptor beta chain was retrieved from a study of blood T cell repertoires in COVID-19. The participants were between about 18 and 90 years old and came from some 23 US areas. A COVID-19 case was met by exposed participants within 2 weeks before study entry. Clones were sequenced by immunoSEQ multiplex PCR, and TCRdb holds only the in-frame ones, with some missing. Seen here are about 370,000 clones, approximately 90% observed once, and the top ten hold around 0.86%. The CDR3 is made up of 11 amino acids. Germline V gene sequence: CDR1 DFQATT, CDR2 SNEGSKA (reference sequence). With regard to this clone: An end of the junction does not agree with germline; a read error may underlie this.

The chain employs TRBV20-1 and TRBJ2-3, with D tentatively TRBD2 (6 bases). This clonotype was sampled from a woman aged 40 to 50 who had been exposed to COVID-19. The sample comprised PBMCs or T cells enriched from blood (not recorded which). CDR3 amino acids: CSARGGDTQYF. The DNA for the CDR3 is TGCAGCGCTAGGGGAGGCGATACGCAGTATTTT.